The clone carrying this T cell receptor beta chain was detected ten times or more. Its antigen is unknown. V dropped 2 bases and J dropped 3 bases, with 7 bases sitting between them. The CDR3 runs 13 residues. Germline-derived CDR1 and CDR2 are WSHSY and SAAADI. The record originates from a study of metastatic and nonmetastatic thyroid tumors. Notes on the study in general: The reported finding was significantly higher TCR beta diversity in malignant thyroid tumors relative to benign nodules, in blood and tumor.

MiXCR re-clonotyped the PCR reads for TCRdb. Seen here are about 21,000 clones, approximately 28% observed once, and the top ten hold 11% to 15%. No patient had received any treatment before thyroid surgery. The material sequenced was tumor tissue. J is TRBJ1-1 and V is TRBV10-2; D is uncertain. The TCR was taken from a male donor with papillary thyroid cancer or a benign thyroid nodule (not recorded which). Some clones in this sample may be carry-over from other donors' samples. CDR3 sequence: CASSEREHTEAFF. The CDR3 coding sequence is TGCGCCAGCAGTGAGAGAGAGCACACTGAAGCTTTCTTT.